The present T cell receptor beta chain was sequenced within a study of OX40 agonist ivuxolimab in advanced cancers. Study summary: Past anti-PD-1, anti-PD-L1 or anti-CTLA-4 therapy was accepted, and roughly 42% had received some.

Losses at the gene ends were 6 bases for V and 4 bases for J; bases not matched to a gene: 8. This CDR3 has 15 residues. Looked up from germline, CDR1 is MNHNY and CDR2 is SVGAGI (reference sequence). This clone was seen once. Here immunoSEQ multiplex PCR was the method, and the copy in TCRdb shows in-frame clones only, minus some. The table lists 45,000 to 60,000 clones, almost 90% of them singletons. The specimen comprised CD4+ or CD8+ T cells sorted from blood, sampled in a trial of the OX40 agonist ivuxolimab. The chain combines TRBV6-6 with TRBJ2-3; 9 nucleotides match TRBD1. The TCR was taken from an adult with an advanced solid tumor such as melanoma, head and neck, liver or kidney cancer. CDR3 bases: TGTGCCAGCAGGTATTCCGGGACAGGGTCAGATACGCAGTATTTT. Its translation: CASRYSGTGSDTQYF.